The clone carrying this T cell receptor (beta chain) occurred a few times. Repertoires were generated with immunoSEQ multiplex PCR, while TCRdb's copy carries only in-frame clones and drops some. The sample records more than 85,000 clones, about 88% being singletons. The CDR3 sequence is 11 residues long. CDR1 is SEHNR and CDR2 is FQNEAQ in the germline V gene (reference sequence). V was cut by 4 bases and J by 7 bases, with 4 bases left in between. This specimen comes from a study of control samples from healthy donors and cancer patients. The sequence came from a man between 65 and 79 years old with lung cancer. The chain combines TRBV7-9 with TRBJ1-4; D remains unclear. What was sequenced was PBMCs. For the CDR3, the DNA is TGTGCCAGCAGCTCCACTGAAAAACTGTTTTTT. Translation gives CASSSTEKLFF.